Below, 23 T cell receptor beta chains from the same sample are listed, as sequenced in a study of identical twins. TCRdb independently ran MiXCR on the 5' RACE reads; one entry per CDR3 protein. The sample contains about 530,000 distinct CDR3 sequences, around 20% of which appear only once. In addition, the sample was reused for a study of yellow fever vaccine responses in identical twins.

Source material: CD4+ T cells sorted from blood. The source of these receptors is a woman aged 18-29 years in good health.

This chain uses TRBV12-3 or TRBV12-4 with TRBJ2-1; 8 nucleotides agree with TRBD1. This CDR3 comprises 13 residues. J lost 10 bases, V lost 6 bases, and 8 bases had no gene match. CDR3: CASSRDRIGEQFF. The CDR3 DNA reads TGTGCCAGCAGCCGGGACAGGATCGGGGAGCAGTTCTTC.

This clonotype was picked up a small number of times. The chain combines TRBV19 with TRBJ2-1; no reliable D call. CDR3 size: 13 residues. V was pared by 3 bases and J by 5 bases, with 8 bases between. CDR1 LNHDA and CDR2 SQIVND come from the germline V gene (reference sequence). The CDR3 protein is CASSIPGNNEQFF. In nucleotides, the CDR3 is TGTGCCAGTAGTATTCCAGGAAACAATGAGCAGTTCTTC.

This clonotype turned up a few times. The gene calls are TRBV20-1 and TRBJ1-5, with D unclear. The germline CDR1 and CDR2 sequences are DFQATT and SNEGSKA (reference sequence). The length of the CDR3 is 15 residues. Trimming removed 2 bases from V and 4 bases from J, with 15 bases in between. CDR3 DNA: TGCAGTGCTAGATTATTTGGGCAATCAAATCAGCCCCAGCATTTT. Encoded protein: CSARLFGQSNQPQHF.

V gene TRBV15 combines with J gene TRBJ1-5; D ambiguous. V was shortened by 5 bases and J by 5 bases, with 16 bases between the two germline ends. The germline gives CDR1 LNHNV, CDR2 YYDKDF (reference sequence). CDR3 length: 15 residues. Written as DNA, the CDR3 is TGTGCCACCAGCCCAAGGGTGGGCGTTGATCAGCCCCAGCATTTT. It specifies CATSPRVGVDQPQHF. The whole variable domain, remainder taken from reference TRBV15 and TRBJ1-5, is DAMVIQNPRYQVTQFGKPVTLSCSQTLNHNVMYWYQQKSSQAPKLLFHYYDKDFNNEADTPDNFQSRRPNTSFCFLDIRSPGLGDTAMYLCATSPRVGVDQPQHFGDGTRLSIL.

The J gene is TRBJ2-1, the V gene TRBV11-2, with D possibly being TRBD1 (6 bases). V was trimmed by 2 bases and J by 8 bases, leaving 16 bases between them. The CDR3 totals 15 residues. CDR1 and CDR2 from the germline V gene are SGHAT and FQNNGV. The CDR3 nucleotides read TGTGCCAGCAGCTTAAACAGGGCCCAAGGCCATGAGCAGTTCTTC. Translation: CASSLNRAQGHEQFF.

On this clonotype: One end of the junction fails to match germline, which may point to a read error. The CDR3 DNA reads as TGCAGTGCCACCCCGGGACAGGTAAATCAGCCCCATCATTTT. Amino acid sequence: CSATPGQVNQPHHF. The gene calls are TRBV20-1 and TRBJ1-5; 8 nucleotides align to TRBD1. CDR1 is DFQATT, CDR2 SNEGSKA, per germline (reference sequence). This CDR3 spans 14 amino acids.

This clonotype was picked up a small number of times. The V call is TRBV6-1, the J call TRBJ1-5; 7 nucleotides line up with TRBD1. With 7 bases clipped from V and 2 bases from J, the junction kept 8 bases outside the gene matches. Looked up from germline, CDR1 is MNHNS and CDR2 is SASEGT. The CDR3 has 15 amino acids. The CDR3 DNA reads TGTGCCAGCACTACGGGACAGAAGGGCAATCAGCCCCAGCATTTT. Translating it yields CASTTGQKGNQPQHF.

This clonotype was seen a handful of times. J is TRBJ1-6 and V is TRBV11-2; 8 positions match TRBD1. There are 14 residues in the CDR3. Germline CDR1 SGHAT, CDR2 FQNNGV. With V trimmed by 5 bases and J by 7 bases, 4 bases remained unmatched. The CDR3 region has the DNA TGTGCCAGCAGCCGGACAGGGTCAAATTCACCCCTCCACTTT. Protein product: CASSRTGSNSPLHF.

This sequence joins TRBV20-1 and TRBJ2-3; 8 nucleotides align to TRBD2. Germline-derived CDR1 and CDR2 are DFQATT and SNEGSKA (reference sequence). V was clipped by 4 bases and J by 4 bases; unmatched bases: 7. The CDR3 runs 14 residues. This CDR3 reads CSATAAGVADTQYF. CDR3 DNA: TGCAGTGCTACCGCAGCGGGAGTGGCAGATACGCAGTATTTT.

This clonotype appeared a single time. The V and J genes are TRBV12-3 or TRBV12-4 and TRBJ1-5, with a tentative D call TRBD1 (6 bases). V was pared by 3 bases and J by 5 bases, with 11 bases between. This CDR3 region has 14 residues. CDR3 protein: CASSFQGLDQPQHF. Here the CDR3 DNA reads TGTGCCAGCAGTTTTCAGGGGTTGGATCAGCCCCAGCATTTT.

This clonotype was seen more than once but under ten times. The V and J genes are TRBV28 and TRBJ2-7; D unresolved. V lost 6 bases to trimming and J lost 7 bases, with 19 bases between them. The CDR3 covers 14 residues. From germline, CDR1 is MDHEN and CDR2 SYDVKM. The CDR3 nucleotides are TGTGCCAGCAGAAACGGGCCGGGCCACCCGGAGCAGTACTTC. Translation: CASRNGPGHPEQYF.

At least ten counts were recorded for this clonotype. This rearrangement joins TRBV20-1 to TRBJ2-3, with 10 nucleotides matching TRBD2. Germline CDR1 and CDR2: DFQATT and SNEGSKA (reference sequence). The length of the CDR3 is 14 residues. Germline trimming cut 7 bases from V and 4 bases from J; bases unmatched to any gene: 8. The chain's CDR3 is CSGATSGRADTQYF. DNA of the CDR3: TGCAGTGGCGCGACTAGCGGGCGAGCAGATACGCAGTATTTT.

This clonotype showed up many times. V gene TRBV24-1 combines with J gene TRBJ2-2; D gene uncertain. CDR3 length equals 12 residues. With 0 bases removed from V and 10 bases from J, the gap between germline ends came to 5 bases. In germline, CDR1 is KGHDR, CDR2 SFDVKD. The DNA of the CDR3 is TGTGCCACCAGTGATTTGGGGGAGGAGCTGTTTTTT. Translated, it gives CATSDLGEELFF.

In this sample, this clonotype turned up once. This chain uses TRBV24-1 with TRBJ2-1; 10 bases line up with TRBD1. Germline loops: CDR1 KGHDR, CDR2 SFDVKD. Trimming removed 7 bases from V and 8 bases from J; junction bases left unmatched: 16. CDR3 length equals 17 residues. The CDR3 sequence: CATSEERRGQGGYEQFF. The CDR3 nucleotides are TGTGCCACCAGCGAAGAGCGACGCGGACAGGGGGGCTATGAGCAGTTCTTC.

The V gene is TRBV10-2, the J gene TRBJ2-2; TRBD1 agrees at 10 bases. CDR3 length equals 15 residues. J lost 5 bases, V lost 4 bases, and 4 bases had no gene match. CDR1 and CDR2 (germline): WSHSY, SAAADI. CDR3 loop: CASSGDRGSTGELFF. In nucleotides, the CDR3 is TGCGCCAGCAGTGGGGACAGGGGAAGTACCGGGGAGCTGTTTTTT.

The chain joins TRBV12-3 or TRBV12-4 to TRBJ2-7, with 9 bases lining up with TRBD1. The CDR3 runs to 14 residues. Losses at the gene ends were 6 bases for V and 2 bases for J; bases not matched to a gene: 5. This CDR3 reads CASSLGTGPYEQYF. The CDR3 nucleotides read TGTGCCAGCAGCCTCGGGACAGGGCCCTACGAGCAGTACTTC.

This clonotype has just a few counts. In nucleotides, the CDR3 is TGCAGTGCTAGAGGACAGGGAGCCGCCGGGGAGCTGTTTTTT. Its protein product is CSARGQGAAGELFF. The chain uses TRBV20-1 and TRBJ2-2; 7 nucleotides match TRBD1. This CDR3 is built from 14 residues. Trimming at V came to 1 base and at J to 6 bases, leaving 5 bases not matched to a gene. Germline lookup yields CDR1 DFQATT and CDR2 SNEGSKA (reference sequence).

J is TRBJ2-5 and V is TRBV20-1; TRBD1 matches 9 bases. CDR1 and CDR2 from the germline V gene are DFQATT and SNEGSKA (reference sequence). The J segment lost 7 bases and the V segment lost 5 bases, leaving 11 bases of the junction unmatched. CDR3 length: 14 amino acids. The CDR3 is CSAYPGQGRGTQYF. For the CDR3, the DNA is TGCAGTGCTTACCCGGGACAGGGAAGAGGGACCCAGTACTTC.

This clonotype has at least ten counts. The chain couples TRBV12-3 or TRBV12-4 to TRBJ2-3; D gene unclear. The V and J ends lost 5 bases and 3 bases respectively, with 3 bases between them. CDR3 length: 11 amino acids. The CDR3 reads CASSQTDTQYF. CDR3 nucleotide sequence: TGTGCCAGCAGTCAAACAGATACGCAGTATTTT.

Ten or more counts support this clonotype. The chain joins TRBV3-1 to TRBJ2-2, with D perhaps matching TRBD1 (5 bases). Germline assignment: CDR1 LGHDT and CDR2 YNNKEL (reference sequence). The CDR3 loop spans 14 amino acids. The V end was cut by 4 bases, the J end by 7 bases, with 13 bases between. The CDR3 reads CASSRGPPGGELFF. DNA for the CDR3: TGTGCCAGCAGCCGGGGCCCCCCGGGCGGGGAGCTGTTTTTT.

The gene calls are TRBV27 and TRBJ2-1; 7 bases match TRBD1. This CDR3 spans 13 amino acids. Germline CDR1 MNHEY, CDR2 SMNVEV (reference sequence). Trimming took 7 bases from V and 6 from J; bases not matched to a gene: 6. The CDR3, as DNA: TGTGCCAGCAACCCCAGGGGGTTCAATGAGCAGTTCTTC. Residues: CASNPRGFNEQFF.

The chain uses TRBV28 and TRBJ1-2; maybe TRBD1 (6 bases). Between the trimmed V and J ends, which lost 1 base and 6 bases, there was a span of 9 bases. Germline assignment: CDR1 MDHEN and CDR2 SYDVKM. This CDR3 region has 13 residues. CDR3 loop: CASSLLGHNGYTF. The CDR3 DNA is TGTGCCAGCAGTTTATTGGGACATAATGGCTACACCTTC.

The chain has TRBV4-1 and TRBJ2-1; D ambiguous. Germline V gene lookup returns CDR1 MGHRA and CDR2 YSYEKL. There are 14 residues in the CDR3. V gave up 0 bases and J gave up 5 bases, with 8 bases separating them. Here the CDR3 reads CASSQEGRHNEQFF. CDR3 nucleotides: TGCGCCAGCAGCCAAGAAGGGCGGCACAATGAGCAGTTCTTC.